This entry lists 13 T cell receptor beta chains sequenced from one sample in a study of CD8 T cells in ankylosing spondylitis. TCRdb used MiXCR to reprocess the 5' RACE reads, holding one entry per CDR3 protein. Of about 300,000 distinct CDR3 sequences listed, roughly 20% are singletons. The sample comprised blood, either unsorted or a sorted T cell fraction (not recorded which). Receptor source: a female donor with ankylosing spondylitis or in good health (not recorded which).

The CDR3 here is CSVAGLWTGVTAFF. The CDR3 region has the DNA TGCAGCGTTGCGGGACTGTGGACGGGGGTGACGGCTTTCTTT. The chain employs TRBV29-1 and TRBJ1-1, with D maybe TRBD1 (5 bases). Germline CDR1 is SQVTM and CDR2 is ANQGSEA. There are 14 residues in the CDR3. Trimming pared 4 bases from V and 11 bases from J, leaving 23 bases between.

The chain employs TRBV30 and TRBJ1-2; maybe TRBD1 (5 bases). The V end lost 0 bases, the J end lost 4 bases, and 15 bases lay between the germline ends. Per germline, CDR1 GTSNPN and CDR2 SVGIG (reference sequence). This CDR3 is built from 15 residues. The CDR3 region is CAWSVRQTNTYGYTF. The CDR3 DNA reads as TGTGCCTGGAGTGTTAGACAGACTAACACCTATGGCTACACCTTC.

This clonotype was detected only a few times. A read error may produce the germline difference seen at one junction end. The rearrangement links TRBV10-1 to TRBJ2-1; 7 bases fit TRBD1. The CDR3 covers 12 residues. From germline, CDR1 is WNHNN and CDR2 SYGVQD (reference sequence). The CDR3 DNA follows: TGCGCCAGCAGTGGACCAGGGGGATGGCCGCTTTTC. Its protein is CASSGPGGWPLF.

This clonotype was seen more than once but under ten times. The gene calls are TRBV5-1 and TRBJ2-5; 13 bases line up with TRBD2. Germline V gene data show CDR1 as SGHRS and CDR2 as YFSETQ. The CDR3 runs to 17 residues. The J segment lost 4 bases and the V segment lost 5 bases, leaving 11 bases of the junction unmatched. In DNA, the CDR3 is TGCGCCAGCAGTTATGTTGGACTAGCGGGAGCGGGAGAGACCCAGTACTTC. Translation gives CASSYVGLAGAGETQYF. The complete variable domain, with remaining parts taken from reference TRBV5-1 and TRBJ2-5, reads KAGVTQTPRYLIKTRGQQVTLSCSPISGHRSVSWYQQTPGQGLQFLFEYFSETQRNKGNFPGRFSGRQFSNSRSEMNVSTLELGDSALYLCASSYVGLAGAGETQYFGPGTRLLVL.

The V gene is TRBV27, the J gene TRBJ2-7, with 11 bases identical to TRBD2. This CDR3 has 15 amino acids. Germline CDR1 MNHEY, CDR2 SMNVEV (reference sequence). The J segment lost 3 bases and the V segment lost 5 bases, leaving 6 bases of the junction unmatched. The chain's CDR3 is CASSPRLAGRYEQYF. The CDR3 nucleotides read TGTGCCAGCAGTCCCCGACTAGCGGGGCGCTACGAGCAGTACTTC.

This clonotype has more than one count but fewer than ten. Written as DNA, the CDR3 is TGCAGCGTTTCAGGGGTCATGAACACTGAAGCTTTCTTT. It yields the protein CSVSGVMNTEAFF. This chain joins TRBV29-1 and TRBJ1-1, with D perhaps matching TRBD1 (6 bases). CDR3 size: 13 residues. V lost 5 bases and J lost 0, with 10 bases in between. The germline V gene has CDR1 SQVTM and CDR2 ANQGSEA.

The V and J genes are TRBV6-1 and TRBJ2-7; the match to TRBD1 covers 12 bases. The ends lost 8 bases at V and 1 base at J; junction bases unmatched: 6. The CDR3 is made up of 15 amino acids. Germline values: CDR1 MNHNS, CDR2 SASEGT. CDR3 amino acids: CASEGQGAPSYEQYF. Here the CDR3 DNA reads TGTGCCAGCGAGGGACAGGGGGCGCCTTCCTACGAGCAGTACTTC.

This clonotype was counted ten times or more. J is TRBJ2-7 and V is TRBV4-2; the D is unclear. Trimming left V 2 bases short and J 10 bases short, with 21 bases between. The CDR3 totals 15 residues. Germline CDR1 is LGHNA and CDR2 is YNFKEQ. CDR3 amino acids: CASSQRAQEPEYQYF. CDR3 bases: TGTGCCAGCAGCCAACGGGCGCAGGAGCCTGAGTATCAGTACTTC.

J is TRBJ1-2 and V is TRBV7-2; 9 nucleotides align to TRBD1. Per the germline V gene, CDR1 is SGHTA and CDR2 is FQGNSA. With V trimmed by 2 bases and J by 10 bases, 11 bases remained unmatched. CDR3 length: 15 residues. This CDR3 is CASSLQPGTGMDYTF. In nucleotides, the CDR3 is TGTGCCAGCAGCTTACAGCCCGGGACAGGGATGGACTACACCTTC.

The chain employs TRBV12-3 or TRBV12-4 and TRBJ2-2, with D perhaps given as TRBD1 or TRBD2 (5 bases each). The V and J ends lost 3 bases and 6 bases respectively, with 20 bases between them. This CDR3 contains 17 residues. The CDR3 region has the DNA TGTGCCAGCAGTTTTGGTAGCAGAGGGGTGGTAGCCGGGGAGCTGTTTTTT. It encodes CASSFGSRGVVAGELFF.

Only a few counts were recorded for this clonotype. The genes are TRBV3-1 and TRBJ1-6, with D possibly matching TRBD1 (6 bases). V was trimmed by 4 bases and J by 7 bases, leaving 14 bases between them. The CDR3 is 15 amino acids. Germline V gene lookup returns CDR1 LGHDT and CDR2 YNNKEL (reference sequence). In nucleotides, the CDR3 is TGTGCCAGCAGCCCCGGCGGGACAAACAATTCACCCCTCCACTTT. This encodes CASSPGGTNNSPLHF.

In this sample, this clonotype turned up a few times. The rearrangement uses TRBV5-1 and TRBJ2-1; 7 bases line up with TRBD2. Germline V lookup: CDR1 SGHRS, CDR2 YFSETQ. CDR3 size: 15 residues. V gave up 0 bases and J gave up 9 bases; unmatched junction bases: 9. CDR3 region: CASSLEVSGSGEQFF. The CDR3 DNA is TGCGCCAGCAGCTTGGAAGTTAGCGGGTCGGGTGAGCAGTTCTTC.

The sample holds a few counts of this clonotype. This chain joins TRBV5-1 and TRBJ2-2, with D unclear. Germline V lookup: CDR1 SGHRS, CDR2 YFSETQ. The V end lost 3 bases, the J end lost 3 bases, and 6 bases lay between the germline ends. The CDR3 extends over 13 amino acids. The CDR3 spells CASSWTDTGELFF. The DNA of the CDR3 is TGCGCCAGCAGCTGGACGGACACCGGGGAGCTGTTTTTT.